These T cell receptor beta chains were read from a single sample in a study of blood T cell repertoires in COVID-19. Clones were sequenced by immunoSEQ multiplex PCR, and TCRdb holds only the in-frame ones, with some missing. The data show approximately 120,000 clones, 60% to 80% seen once. Material for sequencing was peripheral blood. These receptors came from an elderly man with COVID-19, enrolled during active disease. The CDR3 runs from the conserved cysteine through the conserved F or W. The order of the fields is V gene, clone size, J gene, D gene, CDR3 DNA, CDR3 protein. D genes are given only for firm matches. Where a row states a size, it is once, few, many or the class of an expanded clone; other rows omit it.

>TRBV30|.|TRBJ2-3|TRBD2
TGTGCCTGGAGGCCTACCCGACTAGCGGGAGGCTCATTCACAGATACGCAGTATTTT
CAWRPTRLAGGSFTDTQYF
>TRBV28|.|TRBJ2-2|.
TGTGCCAGCAGTTTTCCTAGCGAGGGCGGGGAGCTGTTTTTT
CASSFPSEGGELFF
>TRBV29-1|.|TRBJ1-1|.
TGCAGCGTTCGGCAGGAGAACACTGAAGCTTTCTTT
CSVRQENTEAFF
>TRBV3-1/TRBV3-2|.|TRBJ1-2|TRBD1
TGTGCCAGCAGCCCGGTTGGACAGGGGATCAGCTATGGCTACACCTTC
CASSPVGQGISYGYTF
>TRBV27|.|TRBJ1-1|.
TGTGCCAGCAGTCTCGAGGGGGGGTTCACTGAAGCTTTCTTT
CASSLEGGFTEAFF
>TRBV18|.|TRBJ2-3|.
TGTGCCAGCTCACCACCAAGTAGCGGCACAGATACGCAGTATTTT
CASSPPSSGTDTQYF
>TRBV18|.|TRBJ2-2|.
TGTGCCAGCTCAACGCCCAGGGTGGTCGGCGGGGAGCTGTTTTTT
CASSTPRVVGGELFF
>TRBV6-5|.|TRBJ1-2|.
TGTGCCAGCAGTCACGGGGGGAGAGGGGGTGGCTACACCTTC
CASSHGGRGGGYTF
>TRBV29-1|.|TRBJ1-3|.
TGCAGCGTTGAATCCGGGTATTCTGGAAACACCATATATTTT
CSVESGYSGNTIYF
>TRBV7-8|.|TRBJ1-2|.
TGTGCCAGCAGCTCGGAGGGTTTGGGGTGGGGTAACTATGGCTACACCTTC
CASSSEGLGWGNYGYTF
>TRBV5-1|.|TRBJ2-5|.
TGCGCCAGCAGCTTGGCCACCGGGGATGAGACCCAGTACTTC
CASSLATGDETQYF
>TRBV19|once|TRBJ2-1|TRBD2
TGTGCCAGTAGTACTCGATTCGGGAGCGGGAGCAACTACAATGAGCAGTTCTTC
CASSTRFGSGSNYNEQFF
>TRBV6-5|.|TRBJ1-2|.
TGTGCCAGCAGTTTCGCCCTAAGAGGAATTAACTATGGCTACACCTTC
CASSFALRGINYGYTF
>TRBV6-5|.|TRBJ1-5|.
TGTGCCAGCAGTTACGGTATTGGCCCCAATCAGCCCCAGCATTTT
CASSYGIGPNQPQHF
>TRBV7-2|.|TRBJ2-5|.
TGTGCCAGCAGCCCCGGACTGGACGGGACCCAGTACTTC
CASSPGLDGTQYF
>TRBV7-8|.|TRBJ2-2|TRBD2
TGTGCCAGCAGCTACCTAGCGGGAGTGAACACCGGGGAGCTGTTTTTT
CASSYLAGVNTGELFF
>TRBV15|.|TRBJ2-5|.
TGTGCCACCAGCAGAGACAGACAAGAGACCCAGTACTTC
CATSRDRQETQYF
>TRBV4-1|.|TRBJ2-3|TRBD2
TGCGCCAGCAGCCAAGAACTAGCGGGTGGCACAGATACGCAGTATTTT
CASSQELAGGTDTQYF
>TRBV5-1|.|TRBJ2-5|.
TGCGCCAGCAGCTTGGATCGGCGGGATGGGGAGACCCAGTACTTC
CASSLDRRDGETQYF
>TRBV30|once|TRBJ2-3|.
TGTGCCTTCCTAGCGTTTAGCACAGATACGCAGTATTTT
CAFLAFSTDTQYF
>TRBV18|.|TRBJ1-1|.
TGTGCCAGCTCACCACGTACAGGGACCGAAGCTTTCTTT
CASSPRTGTEAFF
>TRBV6-6|.|TRBJ2-1|.
TGTGCCAGCAGTTACGGAGCCCCCAATGAGCAGTTCTTC
CASSYGAPNEQFF
>TRBV24-1|.|TRBJ2-5|TRBD2
TGTGCCACCAGTGATAACCTAGCGGGAGTAGAGACCCAGTACTTC
CATSDNLAGVETQYF
>TRBV5-1|.|TRBJ2-7|TRBD2
TGCGCCAGCAGCTTTAGCGGGGGCAGCTCCTACGAGCAGTACTTC
CASSFSGGSSYEQYF
>TRBV4-2|.|TRBJ2-1|.
TGTGCCAGCAGCCAAGGGGGTGGAGCGGGTCTCTGGAATGAGCAGTTCTTC
CASSQGGGAGLWNEQFF
>TRBV18|once|TRBJ2-6|.
TGTGCCAGCTCACCACGCGTAGCCTCCTCTGGGGCCAACGTCCTGACTTTC
CASSPRVASSGANVLTF
>TRBV4-1|.|TRBJ2-7|.
TGCGCCAGCAGCCAAGAGGAGCGGGCGAGCTCCTACGAGCAGTACTTC
CASSQEERASSYEQYF
>TRBV27|once|TRBJ2-5|.
TGTGCCAGCAGTTTTTTTGACAGTCAGGGGACCCAGTACTTC
CASSFFDSQGTQYF
>TRBV7-2|.|TRBJ2-2|TRBD2
TGTGCCAGCAGCTTAGGCATGGGGAGGGGGAACACCGGGGAGCTGTTTTTT
CASSLGMGRGNTGELFF
>TRBV10-1|.|TRBJ2-7|TRBD1
TGCGCCAGCAGTCCAACAGCCGGGACAGGGCCAGACTATCCGCAGTACTTC
CASSPTAGTGPDYPQYF
>TRBV5-5|.|TRBJ2-2|TRBD2
TGTGCCAGCAGCTTTCGGCTAGCGGAGGCCGGGGAGCTGTTTTTT
CASSFRLAEAGELFF
>TRBV2|.|TRBJ1-4|.
TGTGCCAGCACGGGAGATCAGAATGAAAAACTGTTTTTT
CASTGDQNEKLFF
>TRBV7-9|.|TRBJ2-6|.
TGTGCCAGCAGTTTCTCTCGGCAGGCCCCTGGGGCCAACGTCCTGACTTTC
CASSFSRQAPGANVLTF
>TRBV19|few|TRBJ2-7|.
TGTGCCAGTAGTAAGGTGGCAGGCTACTCCTACGAGCAGTACTTC
CASSKVAGYSYEQYF
>TRBV24-1|.|TRBJ2-5|.
TGTGCCACCAGTGATCCCGGGACGGAGGGGGAGACCCAGTACTTC
CATSDPGTEGETQYF